This TCR beta chain stems from a study of radiation and T cells in renal cell carcinoma. Study in general: Nephrectomy followed 15 Gy stereotactic body radiation by 4 weeks.

Described time point: blood 2 weeks post-SBRT. Specified treatment: 15 Gy SBRT to primary tumor, nephrectomy 4 weeks later. Serial blood draws occurred at baseline and 2 and 4 weeks post-SBRT. TCRdb's copy holds only in-frame clones and misses some; the assay was immunoSEQ multiplex PCR. The sample includes tens of thousands of clones, less than 85% of them seen just once. This CDR3 has 11 amino acids. Trimming left V 5 bases short and J 5 bases short, with 6 bases between. Germline V gene lookup returns CDR1 SQVTM and CDR2 ANQGSEA. The specimen comprised blood, sampled from a patient whose treatment included radiotherapy and nephrectomy. The chain joins TRBV29-1 to TRBJ1-4; D gene unclear. This clonotype was obtained from a woman aged 70-85 years with renal cell carcinoma. Here the CDR3 DNA reads TGCAGCGTTCTTATGAATGAAAAACTGTTTTTT. Protein sequence: CSVLMNEKLFF.